There are many counts of the clone carrying this T cell receptor (beta chain). Its antigen is currently unknown. Germline V lookup: CDR1 ENHRY, CDR2 SYGVKD. This CDR3 spans 13 amino acids. V lost 0 bases and J 2 bases, leaving 4 bases between the germline ends. This sample was included in a study of blood T cells in healthy people across ages. Findings of the study overall: It was the long-lived donors that had more naive CD4+ cells and higher diversity than aged donors. In the absence of known donor CMV status, changes in expanded clonotypes were possibly confounded.

Sample-barcoded 5' priming and a J-beta primer mix drove a second PCR of roughly 7 to 11 cycles. A tag from a template-switch adaptor with 12 random nucleotides marked each cDNA molecule. Sequencing yielded, for each sample, at least 2.5 million paired-end reads carrying CDR3. TCRdb called the 5' RACE reads again in MiXCR, with one record for every CDR3 protein. There are approximately 1,700,000 distinct CDR3 sequences in the sample; about 39% occur only once, and about 21% lies in the top ten. The TCR was taken from a human donor in good health. The J gene is TRBJ1-2, the V gene TRBV10-3; D unresolved. The sample comprised blood. The CDR3 DNA sequence: TGTGCCATCAGTGAGTCAACAAACTATGGCTACACCTTC. The encoded protein is CAISESTNYGYTF.